This TCR beta chain was recovered during a study of T cell repertoires in cytomegalovirus infection. Study-level information: Indications came from public TCR beta signatures; they pointed to CMV infection and to a matching HLA type. Study-level results: People with CMV and the relevant HLA were identified by cumulative public TCR beta family frequency. Across the ex vivo response, the dominant clonotypes were HLA-C-restricted CMV-specific TCR beta clonotypes.

The germline V gene has CDR1 MNHNY and CDR2 SVGAGI (reference sequence). Trimming took 1 base from V and 4 from J, leaving 8 bases between them. The CDR3 runs 14 residues. As regards this clonotype: The antigen is not known.

TCRdb fed the reads into MiXCR, producing one record per CDR3 protein. The top ten hold around a sixth of the sample, which has 550,000 to 850,000 distinct CDR3 sequences, around 32% seen once. The material was cultured PBMCs, obtained from culture after CMV antigen stimulation. The J gene is TRBJ1-3, the V gene TRBV6-6; TRBD1 is a possible D gene (5 bases). The origin of this receptor is a human donor in good health (CMV status not recorded). Some clones in this sample may be carry-over from other donors' samples. The CDR3 sequence is CASSYWPGGNTIYF. CDR3 nucleotide sequence: TGTGCCAGCAGTTACTGGCCAGGGGGAAACACCATATATTTT.